The 32 T cell receptor beta chains given below trace back to one sample, sequenced in a study of T cell responses to AZD1222 COVID-19 vaccine (dated by TCRdb to about 2021). What this sample's time point label stands for: about 28 days (+/-7) after the second vaccine dose. Library preparation was by the immunoSEQ multiplex PCR assay. Entries here come from immuneACCESS through TCRdb and include only in-frame sequences with V and J called. Some clones fail to appear in such tables; in the studies checked, an unresolved V gene covers under half of the shortfall, and the cause of the remainder is unknown. The sample table contains some 150,000 clones; only one count was recorded for more than 70% of them. Together, the top ten hold approximately 1.8% of the sample. This specimen consisted of peripheral blood, obtained 28 days after the second AZD1222 dose. These receptors all come from an adult who received the AZD1222 COVID-19 vaccine.

The chain couples TRBV12-3 or TRBV12-4 to TRBJ1-1, with TRBD1 matching over 9 bases. This CDR3 has 13 amino acids. J lost 6 bases, V lost 6 bases, and 5 bases had no gene match. The CDR3 spells CASRATGGSEAFF. Written as DNA, the CDR3 is TGTGCCAGCAGGGCGACAGGGGGGTCTGAAGCTTTCTTT.

In nucleotides, the CDR3 is TGTGCCAGCAGCTCCCGGACAGACTACGAGCAGTACTTC. As protein: CASSSRTDYEQYF. The V gene is TRBV7-9, the J gene TRBJ2-7; D perhaps matches TRBD1 (6 bases). The CDR3 covers 13 residues. Germline CDR1 reads SEHNR; CDR2 reads FQNEAQ (reference sequence). V was clipped by 4 bases and J by 3 bases, with 10 bases between them.

This chain connects TRBV7-9 to TRBJ1-1; no clear D gene. Between the trimmed V and J ends, which lost 5 bases and 1 base, there was a span of 11 bases. Germline V lookup: CDR1 SEHNR, CDR2 FQNEAQ (reference sequence). CDR3 length: 14 residues. CDR3 protein: CASSPLGSNTEAFF. Here the CDR3 DNA reads TGTGCCAGCAGCCCTCTGGGGTCGAACACTGAAGCTTTCTTT. The entire variable domain, with the rest obtained from reference TRBV7-9 and TRBJ1-1, is as follows: DTGVSQNPRHKITKRGQNVTFRCDPISEHNRLYWYRQTLGQGPEFLTYFQNEAQLEKSRLLSDRFSAERPKGSFSTLEIQRTEQGDSAMYLCASSPLGSNTEAFFGQGTRLTVV.

The chain recombines TRBV2 with TRBJ1-5; no firm D call. The CDR3 has 15 amino acids. The germline CDR1 and CDR2 sequences are SNHLY and FYNNEI. Trimming stripped 2 bases from V and 3 bases from J, with 11 bases between. The CDR3 loop reads CASSEWTANNQPQHF. The CDR3 DNA reads TGTGCCAGCAGTGAATGGACCGCGAACAATCAGCCCCAGCATTTT.

This chain connects TRBV4-3 to TRBJ1-2; possible D gene TRBD1, 5 bases. The CDR3 has 16 residues. Deletions cut 0 bases from V and 3 bases from J, with 14 bases between. CDR1 is LGHNA, CDR2 YSLEER, per germline. DNA for the CDR3: TGCGCCAGCAGCCAAGATTGGGGCAGGGCCGACTATGGCTACACCTTC. It encodes CASSQDWGRADYGYTF.

The chain employs TRBV7-2 and TRBJ2-1, with D tentatively TRBD1 (5 bases). The CDR3 covers 14 residues. Germline assignment: CDR1 SGHTA and CDR2 FQGNSA. V lost 2 bases, J lost 5 bases, and 10 bases lay in between. The CDR3 DNA is TGTGCCAGCAGCTTAATCGGACAACACAATGAGCAGTTCTTC. Translation gives CASSLIGQHNEQFF.

The rearrangement links TRBV7-9 to TRBJ1-5; possible D gene TRBD1, 5 bases. The ends were cut back, 0 bases at V and 2 bases at J, with 11 bases in the middle. The germline V gene encodes CDR1 SEHNR and CDR2 FQNEAQ (reference sequence). The CDR3 loop spans 16 amino acids. Here the CDR3 reads CASSLAGGLRNQPQHF. In DNA, the CDR3 is TGTGCCAGCAGCTTAGCTGGGGGACTTCGCAATCAGCCCCAGCATTTT.

J is TRBJ1-2 and V is TRBV7-9, with D possibly TRBD1 on 6 matching bases. The CDR3 spans 12 residues. CDR1 is SEHNR and CDR2 is FQNEAQ in the germline V gene (reference sequence). V was pared by 3 bases and J by 8 bases, with 10 bases between. CDR3 residues: CASSFVQGGYTF. Written as DNA, the CDR3 is TGTGCCAGCAGCTTCGTACAGGGAGGCTACACCTTC.

The gene calls are TRBV4-3 and TRBJ2-2; 10 bases map to TRBD2. Looked up from germline, CDR1 is LGHNA and CDR2 is YSLEER. Trimming cost V 3 bases and J 5 bases; bases outside gene matches: 6. This CDR3 is 16 amino acids long. CDR3 sequence: CASSHHSSGRTGELFF. The CDR3 nucleotides read TGCGCCAGCAGCCATCATTCTAGCGGGAGAACCGGGGAGCTGTTTTTT.

V and J are TRBV3-1 (or the pseudogene TRBV3-2) and TRBJ1-4, with TRBD1 as a possible D gene (5 bases). The CDR3 extends over 16 amino acids. The germline V gene has CDR1 LGHDT and CDR2 YNNKEL (reference sequence). The V end lost 7 bases, the J end lost 7 bases, and 22 bases lay between the germline ends. CDR3 bases: TGTGCCAGCACCAAAGGCGTGGGGTCCGGGGCTGAAAAACTGTTTTTT. Amino acid sequence: CASTKGVGSGAEKLFF.

This chain connects TRBV5-6 to TRBJ2-3, with D possibly matching TRBD2 (6 bases). Germline lookup yields CDR1 SGHDT and CDR2 YYEEEE. The CDR3 loop spans 15 amino acids. The V end was cut by 1 base, the J end by 5 bases, with 14 bases between. The CDR3 sequence is CASSLYGRWVDTQYF. The CDR3 DNA reads as TGTGCCAGCAGCTTGTACGGGAGATGGGTAGATACGCAGTATTTT.

This chain joins TRBV7-9 and TRBJ2-7; the D gene is possibly TRBD2 (5 bases). The germline gives CDR1 SEHNR, CDR2 FQNEAQ (reference sequence). V shed 7 bases and J shed 2 bases, with 12 bases lying between them. The CDR3 sequence is 13 residues long. The CDR3: CASMTQRAYEQYF. The CDR3 DNA reads as TGTGCCAGCATGACCCAGAGGGCCTACGAGCAGTACTTC.

V gene TRBV27 combines with J gene TRBJ1-1, with D maybe TRBD1 (5 bases). CDR1 and CDR2 (germline): MNHEY, SMNVEV (reference sequence). The V end was cut by 1 base, the J end by 8 bases, with 14 bases between. The CDR3 spans 14 residues. The chain's CDR3 is CASSLWGTDEEAFF. The CDR3 nucleotides are TGTGCCAGCAGTTTATGGGGGACGGACGAAGAAGCTTTCTTT.

V is TRBV5-6 and J is TRBJ1-1, with a tentative D call TRBD1 (5 bases). The germline CDR1 and CDR2 sequences are SGHDT and YYEEEE. The ends were cut back, 0 bases at V and 1 base at J, with 7 bases in the middle. The CDR3 runs 14 residues. The CDR3 sequence: CASSLVGGNTEAFF. The DNA for the CDR3 is TGTGCCAGCAGCTTGGTGGGGGGGAACACTGAAGCTTTCTTT.

This chain joins TRBV4-3 and TRBJ1-4; D gene ambiguous. The length of the CDR3 is 16 residues. V was clipped by 4 bases and J by 0 bases, with 12 bases between them. The germline gives CDR1 LGHNA, CDR2 YSLEER. CDR3 sequence reads: CASSPEEAATNEKLFF. CDR3 in DNA: TGCGCCAGCAGCCCGGAAGAGGCTGCAACTAATGAAAAACTGTTTTTT.

The chain is built from TRBV30 and TRBJ1-3; D is perhaps TRBD1 (5 bases). The CDR3 is made up of 13 amino acids. Per the germline V gene, CDR1 is GTSNPN and CDR2 is SVGIG (reference sequence). Trimming took 3 bases from V and 7 from J, leaving 13 bases between them. CDR3 sequence: CAWRAGPANTIYF. In DNA, the CDR3 is TGTGCCTGGAGGGCAGGGCCGGCGAACACCATATATTTT.

In its sample, this clone was seen once. The chain is built from TRBV7-8 and TRBJ2-5, with TRBD2 matching 11 bases. Germline CDR1 is SGHVS and CDR2 is FQNEAQ. The CDR3 length is 15 residues. V dropped 5 bases and J dropped 10; count of bases not matched to a gene: 12. The CDR3 DNA reads TGTGCCAGCAGCCGAACGACTAGCGGGGCCCGGGTCCAGTACTTC. It translates to CASSRTTSGARVQYF. The variable domain in full, with the rest retrieved from reference TRBV7-8 and TRBJ2-5, is GAGVSQSPRYKVAKRGQDVALRCDPISGHVSLFWYQQALGQGPEFLTYFQNEAQLDKSGLPSDRFFAERPEGSVSTLKIQRTQQEDSAVYLCASSRTTSGARVQYFGPGTRLLVL.

This clone has a single count. The V call is TRBV28, the J call TRBJ1-2; 7 bases map to TRBD1. Germline V gene lookup returns CDR1 MDHEN and CDR2 SYDVKM. This CDR3 region has 12 residues. The V gene end was trimmed by 3 bases and the J gene end by 8 bases; junction bases not matched to a gene: 3. The CDR3 loop reads CASSLTGSGYTF. CDR3 in DNA: TGTGCCAGCAGTTTGACAGGGTCAGGCTACACCTTC.

The CDR3 spells CASSLAPGLAGTYEQYF. CDR3 DNA sequence: TGTGCCAGCAGCTTAGCCCCGGGACTAGCGGGGACCTACGAGCAGTACTTC. This rearrangement joins TRBV7-6 to TRBJ2-7; 13 bases agree with TRBD2. The germline V gene has CDR1 SGHVS and CDR2 FNYEAQ. This CDR3 comprises 17 residues. V gave up 0 bases and J gave up 2 bases; unmatched junction bases: 4.

The gene calls are TRBV9 and TRBJ1-4, with TRBD1 as a possible D gene (6 bases). Trimming took off 5 bases at V and 3 bases at J, with 14 bases between the two ends. This CDR3 is built from 15 residues. In germline, CDR1 is SGDLS, CDR2 YYNGEE. The CDR3, as DNA: TGTGCCAGCAGTTCGGACAGCGTTCCTAATGAAAAACTGTTTTTT. Translating it yields CASSSDSVPNEKLFF.

This chain joins TRBV18 and TRBJ2-2, with unresolved D. Looked up from germline, CDR1 is KGHSH and CDR2 is LQKENI. This CDR3 has 13 residues. Trimming stripped 7 bases from V and 2 bases from J, with 8 bases between. The CDR3 loop reads CASFERNTGELFF. The CDR3 DNA reads TGTGCCAGCTTTGAGCGTAACACCGGGGAGCTGTTTTTT.

This chain uses TRBV27 with TRBJ1-5, with 8 bases aligning to TRBD1. V was pared by 3 bases and J by 7 bases, with 5 bases of the junction left unmatched. The CDR3 spans 14 residues. In germline, CDR1 is MNHEY, CDR2 SMNVEV (reference sequence). CDR3 in amino acids: CASSLTTGEQPQHF. In DNA, the CDR3 is TGTGCCAGCAGTTTGACGACAGGGGAACAGCCCCAGCATTTT.

CDR3 region: CASSKEKAFHYEQYF. In DNA form, the CDR3 reads TGTGCCAGCAGCAAAGAGAAGGCCTTTCACTACGAGCAGTACTTC. This chain connects TRBV21-1 to TRBJ2-7. TRBV21-1 counts as a pseudogene. This CDR3 is built from 15 residues.

The chain recombines TRBV7-3 with TRBJ2-1; D is unresolved. With 2 bases removed from V and 0 bases from J, the gap between germline ends came to 5 bases. There are 14 residues in the CDR3. Germline V gene data show CDR1 as SGHTA and CDR2 as FQGTGA. CDR3: CASSLEGSYNEQFF. Written as DNA, the CDR3 is TGTGCCAGCAGCTTAGAAGGCTCCTACAATGAGCAGTTCTTC. The full variable domain, in which reference TRBV7-3 and TRBJ2-1 provide the parts outside the CDR3, is GAGVSQTPSNKVTEKGKYVELRCDPISGHTALYWYRQSLGQGPEFLIYFQGTGAADDSGLPNDRFFAVRPEGSVSTLKIQRTERGDSAVYLCASSLEGSYNEQFFGPGTRLTVL.

V usage is TRBV18 and J usage is TRBJ2-6; D gene ambiguous. The CDR3 sequence is 15 residues long. Looked up from germline, CDR1 is KGHSH and CDR2 is LQKENI. V dropped 1 base and J dropped 1 base, with 5 bases sitting between them. In DNA form, the CDR3 reads TGTGCCAGCTCACCACGGCTGTCTGGGGCCAACGTCCTGACTTTC. Its protein product is CASSPRLSGANVLTF.

The J gene is TRBJ1-2, the V gene TRBV28; a weak D match, TRBD1 (6 bases). The V and J ends lost 5 bases and 4 bases respectively, with 14 bases between them. The CDR3 covers 14 residues. Germline values: CDR1 MDHEN, CDR2 SYDVKM. The CDR3 protein is CASSLAGQLYGYTF. The CDR3 DNA reads as TGTGCCAGCAGTCTTGCAGGACAGCTCTATGGCTACACCTTC.

The V gene is TRBV6-5, the J gene TRBJ1-1; TRBD1 aligns across 8 bases. Unmatched junction bases numbered 12, after V lost 8 bases and J lost 4 bases. The CDR3 is made up of 15 amino acids. CDR1 MNHEY and CDR2 SVGAGI come from the germline V gene. CDR3 DNA sequence: TGTGCCAGCCAGACAGGGGCCAGCTGGGTCACTGAAGCTTTCTTT. Translated: CASQTGASWVTEAFF.

The V gene is TRBV6-2 or TRBV6-3, the J gene TRBJ1-5, with 9 positions matching TRBD1. In germline, CDR1 is MNHEY, CDR2 SVGEGT. V lost 5 bases and J lost 12; bases outside the gene matches: 8. The CDR3 runs to 13 residues. The CDR3 coding sequence is TGTGCCAGCAGTCGGACAGGGGAGAGACTCCAGCATTTT. Translated, it gives CASSRTGERLQHF.

This clone was observed once. Other DNA variants within this sample encode the same CDR3. V usage is TRBV27 and J usage is TRBJ2-7, with 7 bases identical to TRBD2. Germline V gives CDR1 MNHEY, CDR2 SMNVEV (reference sequence). The CDR3 loop spans 13 amino acids. Trimming took 2 bases from V and 4 from J; bases not matched to a gene: 2. The CDR3, as DNA: TGTGCCAGCAGTTTAGGGGGAGGGTACGAGCAGTACTTC. Translated, it gives CASSLGGGYEQYF.

The chain joins TRBV19 to TRBJ2-5; D is possibly TRBD2 (6 bases). V was shortened by 6 bases and J by 5 bases, with 13 bases between the two germline ends. In germline, CDR1 is LNHDA, CDR2 SQIVND (reference sequence). This CDR3 has 13 amino acids. CDR3 coding DNA: TGTGCCAGTAGGCGGGACTCTTCGGAGACCCAGTACTTC. It specifies CASRRDSSETQYF.

The table lists this clone with a count of one. The chain combines TRBV5-1 with TRBJ2-3; D is undetermined. This CDR3 has 16 amino acids. CDR1 and CDR2 from the germline V gene are SGHRS and YFSETQ. V was shortened by 2 bases and J by 3 bases, with 16 bases between the two germline ends. The CDR3 protein is CASSFGRAGLTDTQYF. The CDR3 region has the DNA TGCGCCAGCAGCTTCGGCCGGGCTGGCCTAACAGATACGCAGTATTTT.

V and J are TRBV20-1 and TRBJ2-3; a possible D gene is TRBD2 (5 bases). Trimming took off 3 bases at V and 2 bases at J, with 15 bases between the two ends. CDR1 is DFQATT and CDR2 is SNEGSKA in the germline V gene (reference sequence). The CDR3 totals 15 residues. The chain's CDR3 is CSASDPAANTDTQYF. The CDR3 DNA is TGCAGTGCTAGTGACCCAGCGGCGAACACAGATACGCAGTATTTT.